One sample yielded the 17 T cell receptor beta chains listed below, sequenced in a study of graft-versus-host responses after intestinal transplantation. Profiled with immunoSEQ multiplex PCR; TCRdb holds only in-frame clones, not every one. Of tens of thousands of clones in the sample, about nine tenths are singletons; the top ten hold more than 2%. No antigens are known for them. The sample was unstimulated CD4+ T cells sorted from spleen or lymph node cells, taken before transplant. All receptors come from a human donor who was the organ donor for an intestinal transplant.

The chain recombines TRBV18 with TRBJ2-3; D is possibly TRBD1 (5 bases). The CDR3 spans 17 residues. The V gene's germline CDR1 is KGHSH and CDR2 LQKENI. Deletions cut 0 bases from V and 1 base from J, with 14 bases between. CDR3 coding DNA: TGTGCCAGCTCACCACCCTGGAGCCAGGGCCGCACAGATACGCAGTATTTT. Translated, it gives CASSPPWSQGRTDTQYF.

The chain recombines TRBV18 with TRBJ2-7; D is unresolved. This CDR3 has 16 amino acids. CDR1 and CDR2 (germline): KGHSH, LQKENI. The V end was cut by 3 bases, the J end by 3 bases, with 18 bases between. CDR3 loop: CASSPPGPGPSYEQYF. CDR3 DNA: TGTGCCAGCTCACCTCCTGGACCGGGTCCAAGCTACGAGCAGTACTTC.

The chain carries TRBV9 and TRBJ2-2, with D possibly TRBD1 on 6 matching bases. The CDR3 consists of 15 residues. CDR1 and CDR2 from the germline V gene are SGDLS and YYNGEE. V shed 2 bases and J shed 4 bases, with 12 bases lying between them. The DNA for the CDR3 is TGTGCCAGCAGCGTGCAGGACAGACGCACCGGGGAGCTGTTTTTT. Translating it yields CASSVQDRRTGELFF.

This chain uses TRBV5-1 with TRBJ2-3; D not certain. The germline V gene has CDR1 SGHRS and CDR2 YFSETQ. The CDR3 loop spans 14 amino acids. V was pared by 0 bases and J by 3 bases, with 8 bases between. Here the CDR3 DNA reads TGCGCCAGCAGCTTGGGCCAGGAGACAGATACGCAGTATTTT. It is translated as CASSLGQETDTQYF.

The chain uses TRBV6-5 and TRBJ1-4, with D perhaps matching TRBD1 (5 bases). CDR3 length: 15 amino acids. V was clipped by 6 bases and J by 4 bases, with 15 bases between them. Germline CDR1 MNHEY, CDR2 SVGAGI. CDR3 in DNA: TGTGCCAGCAGATTATCAGGGTCTGGTAATGAAAAACTGTTTTTT. Translation: CASRLSGSGNEKLFF.

The V gene is TRBV18, the J gene TRBJ1-6, with TRBD1 matching over 10 bases. Germline assignment: CDR1 KGHSH and CDR2 LQKENI. Trimming at V came to 6 bases and at J to 10 bases, leaving 12 bases not matched to a gene. This CDR3 has 16 amino acids. The CDR3 region has the DNA TGTGCCAGCTCGCCAGACAGGGGGCTAAAATCCTCACCCCTCCACTTT. It encodes CASSPDRGLKSSPLHF. Looking up the rest from reference TRBV18 and TRBJ1-6 gives the full variable domain: NAGVMQNPRHLVRRRGQEARLRCSPMKGHSHVYWYRQLPEEGLKFMVYLQKENIIDESGMPKERFSAEFPKEGPSILRIQQVVRGDSAAYFCASSPDRGLKSSPLHFGNGTRLTVT.

V is TRBV7-3 and J is TRBJ1-1; 8 nucleotides line up with TRBD1. The V gene's germline CDR1 is SGHTA and CDR2 FQGTGA. The CDR3 runs 15 residues. Trimming cost V 5 bases and J 4 bases; bases outside gene matches: 9. In DNA, the CDR3 is TGTGCCAGCAGCCCGTCGAATACAGGGGGCACTGAAGCTTTCTTT. Translating it yields CASSPSNTGGTEAFF. The full variable domain, rest sourced from reference TRBV7-3 and TRBJ1-1, is GAGVSQTPSNKVTEKGKYVELRCDPISGHTALYWYRQSLGQGPEFLIYFQGTGAADDSGLPNDRFFAVRPEGSVSTLKIQRTERGDSAVYLCASSPSNTGGTEAFFGQGTRLTVV.

The genes are TRBV28 and TRBJ2-5, with 7 bases matching TRBD1. The germline gives CDR1 MDHEN, CDR2 SYDVKM. V lost 4 bases to trimming and J lost 4 bases; unmatched junction nucleotides: 12. This CDR3 has 16 amino acids. CDR3 in amino acids: CASSSPGQASRETQYF. The CDR3, as DNA: TGTGCCAGCAGTTCCCCAGGACAGGCCTCCCGAGAGACCCAGTACTTC.

V and J are TRBV25-1 and TRBJ2-7; 7 nucleotides agree with TRBD2. The length of the CDR3 is 14 residues. V shed 2 bases, J shed 11 bases, and the junction held 12 bases outside the gene matches. Germline CDR1 is MGHDK and CDR2 is SYGVNS. As DNA, the CDR3 is TGTGCCAGCAGTGAAGGCGGACTAGACTTAGTTAAGTACTTC. Its protein product is CASSEGGLDLVKYF.

This chain joins TRBV30 and TRBJ1-1, with D hard to call. The CDR3 extends over 12 amino acids. Germline CDR1 is GTSNPN and CDR2 is SVGIG (reference sequence). V lost 2 bases to trimming and J lost 1 base, with 5 bases between them. This CDR3 is CAWSRQNTEAFF. The CDR3 DNA is TGTGCCTGGAGTAGACAGAACACTGAAGCTTTCTTT.

The rearrangement uses TRBV6-5 and TRBJ2-7, with D possibly matching TRBD1 (5 bases). CDR1 is MNHEY, CDR2 SVGAGI, per germline. This CDR3 has 14 amino acids. V was pared by 4 bases and J by 2 bases, with 12 bases between. Written as DNA, the CDR3 is TGTGCCAGCAGTTTCAGGGTAGGGGCCTACGAGCAGTACTTC. Residues: CASSFRVGAYEQYF.

The chain couples TRBV5-1 to TRBJ2-3, with D possibly TRBD1 on 6 matching bases. CDR3 length equals 13 residues. The V end lost 2 bases, the J end lost 4 bases, and 8 bases lay between the germline ends. The germline V gene encodes CDR1 SGHRS and CDR2 YFSETQ. CDR3 sequence reads: CASSLQGADTQYF. The CDR3 DNA follows: TGCGCCAGCAGCTTACAGGGCGCAGATACGCAGTATTTT.

The J gene is TRBJ2-7, the V gene TRBV6-5; 7 bases are a match to TRBD1. The junction had 8 bases not matched to a gene; V was cut back by 7 bases and J by 5 bases. The CDR3 has 13 amino acids. CDR1 and CDR2 (germline): MNHEY, SVGAGI. As DNA, the CDR3 is TGTGCCAGCAAGGAGGCAGGGGGAAACGAGCAGTACTTC. Encoded protein: CASKEAGGNEQYF.

The J gene is TRBJ1-4, the V gene TRBV30; TRBD1 agrees at 8 bases. The CDR3 is 15 residues long. Trimming cost V 3 bases and J 4 bases; bases outside gene matches: 7. Germline-derived CDR1 and CDR2 are GTSNPN and SVGIG (reference sequence). The CDR3, as DNA: TGTGCCTGGAGCCGGGACAGGACCTTTAATGAAAAACTGTTTTTT. It codes for CAWSRDRTFNEKLFF.

About this clone: In the same sample, other DNA sequences code for this CDR3. This chain uses TRBV28 with TRBJ1-5; TRBD1 might be the D (5 bases). Trimming cost V 8 bases and J 4 bases, with 12 bases left between them. Looked up from germline, CDR1 is MDHEN and CDR2 is SYDVKM. The CDR3 loop spans 13 amino acids. The CDR3 here is CASRTGPNQPQHF. Written as DNA, the CDR3 is TGTGCCAGCCGGACGGGGCCGAATCAGCCCCAGCATTTT.

The chain carries TRBV5-6 and TRBJ2-1; no firm D call. The CDR3 covers 13 residues. Trimming stripped 4 bases from V and 15 bases from J, with 20 bases between. Per germline, CDR1 SGHDT and CDR2 YYEEEE. CDR3 sequence: CASSRISPEVPFF. Here the CDR3 DNA reads TGTGCCAGCAGCCGGATAAGTCCTGAGGTACCGTTCTTC.

The CDR3 sequence: CAWSVRGQGGTSVGRTQYF. In DNA, the CDR3 is TGTGCCTGGAGTGTACGCGGACAGGGCGGCACTAGCGTGGGAAGAACCCAGTACTTC. V gene TRBV30 combines with J gene TRBJ2-5; D is perhaps TRBD1 (8 bases). Germline V gene sequence: CDR1 GTSNPN, CDR2 SVGIG (reference sequence). This CDR3 has 19 residues. Trimming pared 0 bases from V and 8 bases from J, leaving 31 bases between.